The 29 T cell receptor beta chains below were found in one sample sequenced in a study of tumor-infiltrating lymphocytes in primary liver carcinoma. It was from 20-30 mg of unsorted bulk tissue that RNA and DNA were co-extracted. TCR beta cDNA was made from around 460 ng total RNA with a constant-region primer. Three nested multiplex PCR rounds of slightly modified ARM-PCR generated TCR beta libraries. Both of the initial two PCR rounds ran for nine to eleven cycles and employed TRBV1-TRBV30 forward primers alongside a C-beta reverse primer. TCRdb processed the multiplex PCR reads anew with MiXCR; each CDR3 protein has one entry. The sample holds some 38,000 distinct CDR3 sequences, roughly four fifths seen once. Source material: liver tumor tissue from sampling region 4. This sample's subset: tumor region T4, right-lateral pole. These receptors were obtained from a man in his forties or fifties with primary liver carcinoma and hepatitis B virus infection.

Concerning this clonotype itself: The junction departs from the called germline gene at one end, perhaps through a read error. V is TRBV29-1 and J is TRBJ2-7; perhaps D is TRBD1 or TRBD2 (5 bases each). The CDR3 has 16 amino acids. CDR1 is SQVTM, CDR2 ANQGSEA, per germline. Here the CDR3 reads CSATTSGTGTSYEQYF. The DNA of the CDR3 is TGCAGCGCCACGACATCTGGGACCGGCACTTCCTACGAGCAATACTTC.

Turning to this clonotype: One end of the junction fails to match germline, which may point to a read error. The chain uses TRBV11-1 and TRBJ2-7; TRBD1 aligns across 7 bases. Germline V gene sequence: CDR1 SGHAT, CDR2 FQDESV (reference sequence). The CDR3 covers 13 residues. CDR3 sequence: CTSRGKRSYERYF. For the CDR3, the DNA is TGTACCAGCAGGGGGAAGCGATCCTATGAGCGGTACTTC.

Concerning this clonotype itself: Sequence at one end of the junction differs from germline and may be a read error. The rearrangement links TRBV11-2 to TRBJ2-3; D gene ambiguous. This CDR3 has 15 residues. Per the germline V gene, CDR1 is SGHAT and CDR2 is FQNNGV. The DNA of the CDR3 is TGTACCAGCAGCTTTGGATCACTGAGGACAGATACGCAGTATTTT. Protein product: CTSSFGSLRTDTQYF.

This clonotype has more than one count but fewer than ten. Sequence at one end of the junction differs from germline and may be a read error. V and J are TRBV18 and TRBJ2-1; D might be TRBD2 (6 bases). The CDR3 has 15 amino acids. Germline V lookup: CDR1 KGHSH, CDR2 LQKENI. The CDR3 nucleotides read TGTGCCAGCTCACCAACTGGCGGGATTAGGAATGAGCAGCTCTTC. This codes for CASSPTGGIRNEQLF.

This sequence joins TRBV29-1 and TRBJ2-2, with a tentative D call TRBD2 (6 bases). The V end was cut by 6 bases, the J end by 4 bases, with 15 bases between. The germline V gene has CDR1 SQVTM and CDR2 ANQGSEA. This CDR3 region has 14 residues. The CDR3 protein is CSVLSPGLTGELFF. CDR3 sequence (DNA): TGCAGCGTCCTCAGTCCGGGACTCACCGGGGAGCTGTTTTTT.

This clonotype appeared a few times. Its ends do not fully match the called genes, so a read error is possible. The chain couples TRBV6-1 to TRBJ2-7; no reliable D call. The CDR3 has 13 amino acids. Germline CDR1 and CDR2: MNHNS and SASEGT. The CDR3 here is CVSSVSPPYEQYF. The CDR3 coding sequence is TGTGTCAGCAGTGTATCCCCACCCTACGAACAGTACTTC.

The chain links TRBV11-3 to TRBJ2-1, with no clear D. The CDR3 runs 14 residues. V was cut by 9 bases and J by 7 bases, with 19 bases left in between. Germline CDR1 SGHNT, CDR2 YENEEA. This CDR3 is CASILGVSNNEQFF. The CDR3 region has the DNA TGTGCCAGTATCTTAGGCGTCTCGAATAATGAGCAGTTCTTC.

The chain is built from TRBV28 and TRBJ1-2, with D unresolved. Germline V gene lookup returns CDR1 MDHEN and CDR2 SYDVKM. This CDR3 has 12 amino acids. Trimming took off 10 bases at V and 7 bases at J, with 16 bases between the two ends. CDR3 protein: CAIIRGKGGYTF. The CDR3 DNA is TGTGCCATCATACGGGGAAAAGGTGGCTACACCTTC.

With regard to this clonotype: One end of the junction is discordant with germline, which a read error may explain. The chain carries TRBV5-1 and TRBJ1-4, with D possibly TRBD1 on 5 matching bases. The CDR3 is 15 residues long. Germline V gene sequence: CDR1 SGHRS, CDR2 YFSETQ. The CDR3 nucleotides read TGCGCCAGCAGGTCCCACGGGGGACCCAATGAAAAACTGTCTTTT. Translating it yields CASRSHGGPNEKLSF.

Remarks on this clonotype: At one boundary the junction diverges from the germline segment, which might be a read error. The rearrangement links TRBV14 to TRBJ2-3; unclear D gene. Per germline, CDR1 SGHDN and CDR2 FVKESK. This CDR3 spans 13 amino acids. CDR3 sequence (DNA): TGCGCCAGCAGCCGAGGATACACAGATACGCGGCATTTT. Translated, it gives CASSRGYTDTRHF.

This clonotype was counted many times. This chain joins TRBV5-1 and TRBJ1-1; D is unclear. Germline CDR1 and CDR2: SGHRS and YFSETQ. V gave up 5 bases and J gave up 5 bases, with 16 bases separating them. CDR3 length: 14 residues. The CDR3 spells CASRLGPRITEAFF. The CDR3 DNA reads as TGCGCCAGCAGACTTGGACCCAGGATAACTGAAGCTTTCTTT.

This chain joins TRBV21-1 and TRBJ2-2. TRBV21-1 has pseudogene status. This CDR3 contains 15 residues. The DNA of the CDR3 is TGTGCCAGACTCACAAGCTGCACGAACACCGGGGAGCTGTTTTTT. Its protein product is CARLTSCTNTGELFF.

Note on this clonotype: A junction end diverges from the germline sequence, so it may reflect a read error. The V call is TRBV5-4, the J call TRBJ2-7, with a possible D match to TRBD1 (6 bases). CDR1 and CDR2 (germline): SGHNT, YYREEE (reference sequence). The CDR3 totals 15 residues. CDR3 sequence reads: CASSPTGTGFNDQYF. Written as DNA, the CDR3 is TGTGCCAGCAGCCCAACCGGAACAGGGTTCAACGATCAGTACTTC.

This clonotype has at least ten counts. A read error is possible here, since a much larger clone lies one base away. The chain links TRBV5-1 to TRBJ2-7; TRBD2 is a possible D gene (6 bases). Germline V gene sequence: CDR1 SGHRS, CDR2 YFSETQ. CDR3 length equals 13 residues. CDR3 sequence (DNA): TGCGCCAGCAGCTTGGGGCTGGACTACGAGCGGTACTTC. Protein: CASSLGLDYERYF.

The V and J genes are TRBV11-1 and TRBJ2-4; 13 nucleotides align to TRBD2. There are 17 residues in the CDR3. Trimming took 3 bases from V and 8 from J; bases not matched to a gene: 10. Germline CDR1 SGHAT, CDR2 FQDESV (reference sequence). CDR3 loop: CASSFLGTSGTKDIQYF. DNA for the CDR3: TGTGCCAGCAGCTTTCTTGGGACTAGCGGGACTAAAGACATTCAGTACTTC. Full variable domain (outside the CDR3, taken from reference TRBV11-1 and TRBJ2-4): EAEVAQSPRYKITEKSQAVAFWCDPISGHATLYWYRQILGQGPELLVQFQDESVVDDSQLPKDRFSAERLKGVDSTLKIQPAELGDSAMYLCASSFLGTSGTKDIQYFGAGTRLSVL.

About this clonotype itself: A much more abundant neighbour one base away suggests this may be a read error. This chain joins TRBV28 and TRBJ1-1; D is perhaps TRBD1 (6 bases). Germline CDR1 MDHEN, CDR2 SYDVKM. V was pared by 4 bases and J by 5 bases, with 11 bases between. The CDR3 loop spans 13 amino acids. The CDR3 loop reads CASSWRGETEAFF. The CDR3 bases are TGTGCCAGCAGTTGGAGGGGGGAGACTGAAGCTTTCTTT.

Concerning this clonotype: A junction end diverges from the germline sequence, so it may reflect a read error. The V gene is TRBV7-8, the J gene TRBJ2-1; D remains unclear. Germline V CDR1 and CDR2: SGHVS, FQNEAQ. The CDR3 spans 14 residues. CDR3: CASSLERPNNEQFF. CDR3 sequence (DNA): TGTGCCAGCAGCTTAGAGCGCCCCAACAACGAGCAGTTCTTC.

A note on this clonotype: The junction departs from germline at one end; a sequencing error may be responsible. V and J are TRBV29-1 and TRBJ2-1; D remains unclear. Germline CDR1 SQVTM, CDR2 ANQGSEA. The CDR3 spans 13 residues. CDR3 amino acids: CNVLAALYIEQFF. DNA of the CDR3: TGCAATGTTTTGGCGGCACTCTACATTGAGCAGTTCTTC.

This clonotype has only a few counts. One junction end does not reproduce the germline sequence, and a read error may be involved. The chain links TRBV6-1 to TRBJ1-4; D is undetermined. From germline, CDR1 is MNHNS and CDR2 SASEGT. The CDR3 runs to 16 residues. CDR3 region: CASSGAGLAANEKLFF. DNA for the CDR3: TGTGCCAGCAGTGGAGCGGGTCTGGCAGCTAATGAAAAACTGTTTTTC.

The count of this clonotype is one. One end of the junction is discordant with germline, which a read error may explain. The chain is built from TRBV10-3 and TRBJ2-7; 9 nucleotides match TRBD2. Germline loops: CDR1 ENHRY, CDR2 SYGVKD. The CDR3 contains 15 residues. The CDR3 nucleotides read TGTGCCTTCAGTGAGGGGACTAGCCGTGAATACGAGCAGTGCTTC. Amino acid sequence: CAFSEGTSREYEQCF.

This clonotype was picked up one time. One junction end does not reproduce the germline sequence, and a read error may be involved. This chain joins TRBV14 and TRBJ2-1; the D is unclear. This CDR3 is 16 amino acids long. Looked up from germline, CDR1 is SGHDN and CDR2 is FVKESK. The CDR3 region is CASSAVVGWVNNEQLF. Here the CDR3 DNA reads TGTGCTAGCAGTGCCGTAGTGGGATGGGTAAACAATGAGCAGTTATTC.

Comment on this clonotype: Likely a read error: the CDR3 ends without its conserved phenylalanine or tryptophan. V usage is TRBV6-4 and J usage is TRBJ2-7; 11 nucleotides align to TRBD2. Germline V gives CDR1 MRHNA, CDR2 SNTAGT. CDR3 size: 15 residues. The CDR3 region is CANSDPTSGVYEQYL. The CDR3 DNA sequence: TGTGCCAACAGTGACCCGACTAGCGGGGTCTACGAGCAGTACCTC.

Remarks on this clonotype: One junction end disagrees with the germline gene, perhaps due to a read error. This chain joins TRBV11-2 and TRBJ2-1, with 8 bases identical to TRBD2. Germline values: CDR1 SGHAT, CDR2 FQNNGV. This CDR3 is built from 15 residues. CDR3 sequence reads: CASSSSGPLDNKQFF. The CDR3 DNA sequence: TGTGCCAGTAGCTCTAGCGGGCCACTCGACAATAAGCAGTTCTTC.

This clonotype was seen only once. A junction end diverges from the germline sequence, so it may reflect a read error. The chain joins TRBV5-1 to TRBJ2-7, with D possibly matching TRBD1 (5 bases). Germline CDR1 is SGHRS and CDR2 is YFSETQ. This CDR3 has 15 amino acids. This chain's CDR3 is CTSSSVGVSNYEQYF. The CDR3 DNA sequence: TGCACCAGCAGCTCGGTAGGGGTCTCCAATTACGAGCAGTACTTC.

In regard to this clonotype: The CDR3 carries no conserved terminal phenylalanine or tryptophan, so it likely arises from a read error. The chain has TRBV28 and TRBJ2-7; D may correspond to TRBD1 or TRBD2 (5 bases each). Trimming removed 2 bases at V and 9 bases at J, with 17 bases between. CDR3 length: 14 amino acids. The V gene's germline CDR1 is MDHEN and CDR2 SYDVKM. The CDR3 loop is CASSLAGAIRWQYL. For the CDR3, the DNA is TGTGCCAGCAGTTTAGCCGGGGCAATTCGGTGGCAGTACCTC.

In its sample, this clonotype was seen a few times. Compared with germline, one end of the junction differs, possibly owing to a read error. Here the CDR3 reads CASSEEAGGSIGEPFF. As DNA, the CDR3 is TGTGCCAGCAGCGAGGAGGCGGGAGGGAGCATCGGGGAGCCGTTTTTT. The V gene is TRBV6-1, the J gene TRBJ2-2, with 9 bases that match TRBD2. The CDR3 spans 16 residues. Germline CDR1 is MNHNS and CDR2 is SASEGT.

This clonotype was picked up one time. V and J are TRBV6-1 and TRBJ2-6, with 10 bases lining up with TRBD1. The germline V gene encodes CDR1 MNHNS and CDR2 SASEGT. Trimming at V came to 4 bases and at J to 3 bases, leaving 12 bases not matched to a gene. CDR3 size: 19 residues. Here the CDR3 reads CASSAPWDRGLGGANVLTF. The CDR3, as DNA: TGTGCCAGCAGTGCACCCTGGGACAGGGGATTAGGTGGGGCCAACGTCCTGACTTTC.

This clonotype was seen at least ten times. The genes are TRBV18 and TRBJ2-5, with D perhaps assigned TRBD1 or TRBD2 (5 bases each). CDR3 length equals 14 residues. Per germline, CDR1 KGHSH and CDR2 LQKENI. Trimming took off 3 bases at V and 0 bases at J, with 8 bases between the two ends. For the CDR3, the DNA is TGTGCCAGCTCACCGGGACGGAACCAAGAGACCCAGTACTTC. As protein: CASSPGRNQETQYF. The whole variable domain, remainder taken from reference TRBV18 and TRBJ2-5, is NAGVMQNPRHLVRRRGQEARLRCSPMKGHSHVYWYRQLPEEGLKFMVYLQKENIIDESGMPKERFSAEFPKEGPSILRIQQVVRGDSAAYFCASSPGRNQETQYFGPGTRLLVL.

The V call is TRBV6-5, the J call TRBJ2-7; 7 positions match TRBD2. This CDR3 contains 13 residues. Germline V gives CDR1 MNHEY, CDR2 SVGAGI. CDR3 protein: CASIGLVGGEQYV. For the CDR3, the DNA is TGTGCGAGCATCGGACTAGTTGGGGGTGAGCAGTACGTC.